The 10 T cell receptor beta chains listed next were all sequenced from one sample in a study of blood T cell repertoires in COVID-19. Clones were sequenced by immunoSEQ multiplex PCR, and TCRdb holds only the in-frame ones, with some missing. This table has under 350,000 clones, over 75% appearing once. Sequenced material: peripheral blood. Receptors originate from a human donor in a cohort sampled during active COVID-19.

This chain links TRBV5-4 with TRBJ1-2; possible D gene TRBD1, 5 bases. The CDR3 has 14 amino acids. Per the germline V gene, CDR1 is SGHNT and CDR2 is YYREEE (reference sequence). V was pared by 3 bases and J by 2 bases, with 11 bases between. CDR3 residues: CASSSGTLNYGYTF. CDR3 coding DNA: TGTGCCAGCAGCTCCGGGACTTTGAACTATGGCTACACCTTC. The full variable domain, in which reference TRBV5-4 and TRBJ1-2 provide the parts outside the CDR3, is ETGVTQSPTHLIKTRGQQVTLRCSSQSGHNTVSWYQQALGQGPQFIFQYYREEENGRGNFPPRFSGLQFPNYSSELNVNALELDDSALYLCASSSGTLNYGYTFGSGTRLTVV.

The V gene is TRBV6-6, the J gene TRBJ1-2; D is unclear. V was clipped by 6 bases and J by 5 bases, with 7 bases between them. In germline, CDR1 is MNHNY, CDR2 SVGAGI (reference sequence). This CDR3 is built from 11 residues. CDR3 sequence: CASSLTYGYTF. The CDR3 DNA sequence: TGTGCCAGCAGCCTGACTTATGGCTACACCTTC.

Here the CDR3 DNA reads TGTGCCAGCAGCACCACAGCTGGGCTAGCGGGAGGGTCAGACCAAAATGAGCAGTTCTTC. Its protein product is CASSTTAGLAGGSDQNEQFF. The chain employs TRBV7-9 and TRBJ2-1; TRBD2 agrees at 12 bases. J was trimmed by 7 bases and V by 5 bases; bases with no gene match: 21. CDR1 is SEHNR, CDR2 FQNEAQ, per germline (reference sequence). The CDR3 contains 20 residues.

V usage is TRBV15 and J usage is TRBJ2-3; a possible D gene is TRBD1 (6 bases). Per germline, CDR1 LNHNV and CDR2 YYDKDF (reference sequence). This CDR3 contains 14 residues. Trimming cost V 1 base and J 6 bases, with 11 bases left between them. The CDR3: CATSRALRGDTQYF. The CDR3 nucleotides are TGTGCCACCAGCAGAGCATTAAGGGGGGATACGCAGTATTTT. The entire variable domain, with the rest obtained from reference TRBV15 and TRBJ2-3, is as follows: DAMVIQNPRYQVTQFGKPVTLSCSQTLNHNVMYWYQQKSSQAPKLLFHYYDKDFNNEADTPDNFQSRRPNTSFCFLDIRSPGLGDTAMYLCATSRALRGDTQYFGPGTRLTVL.

V gene TRBV7-9 combines with J gene TRBJ2-5, with 10 bases aligning to TRBD1. This CDR3 is built from 17 residues. Trimming cost V 6 bases and J 2 bases; bases outside gene matches: 12. Per germline, CDR1 SEHNR and CDR2 FQNEAQ (reference sequence). CDR3 nucleotide sequence: TGTGCCAGCAGGGGAGGCAGGACAGGGGGTAGTCAAGAGACCCAGTACTTC. Translated, it gives CASRGGRTGGSQETQYF.

This chain uses TRBV27 with TRBJ2-1, with D possibly matching TRBD1 (6 bases). CDR1 and CDR2 from the germline V gene are MNHEY and SMNVEV (reference sequence). The CDR3 is made up of 13 amino acids. V was pared by 5 bases and J by 4 bases, with 9 bases between. CDR3 nucleotides: TGTGCCAGCAGTCCAGGGGTTTACAATGAGCAGTTCTTC. Translated: CASSPGVYNEQFF.

The rearrangement joins TRBV4-2 to TRBJ2-3; 8 bases agree with TRBD2. The CDR3 extends over 16 amino acids. After removal of 4 bases from V and 5 bases from J, the junction contained 11 bases not matched to a gene. CDR1 is LGHNA and CDR2 is YNFKEQ in the germline V gene. The CDR3 nucleotides are TGTGCCAGCAGCCCCCGGGGGGTTAGCGGGAAAGATACGCAGTATTTT. Amino acids: CASSPRGVSGKDTQYF.

V usage is TRBV29-1 and J usage is TRBJ2-5; 10 nucleotides line up with TRBD2. The CDR3 is 14 amino acids. Germline trimming cut 6 bases from V and 3 bases from J; bases unmatched to any gene: 7. From germline, CDR1 is SQVTM and CDR2 ANQGSEA. The CDR3 DNA follows: TGCAGCGTGTTAGCGGGAGGTCCAAAAGAGACCCAGTACTTC. Amino acid sequence: CSVLAGGPKETQYF.

The CDR3 region is CASSPGTGATEAFF. CDR3 coding DNA: TGTGCCAGCAGTCCCGGGACAGGGGCCACTGAAGCTTTCTTT. The chain uses TRBV28 and TRBJ1-1, with TRBD1 identical over 10 bases. Germline trimming cut 5 bases from V and 4 bases from J; bases unmatched to any gene: 4. The germline V gene encodes CDR1 MDHEN and CDR2 SYDVKM. The CDR3 length is 14 residues.

The chain links TRBV7-8 to TRBJ2-1; the match to TRBD1 covers 9 bases. With V trimmed by 5 bases and J by 6 bases, 8 bases remained unmatched. Germline CDR1 SGHVS, CDR2 FQNEAQ. CDR3 size: 15 residues. CDR3 nucleotide sequence: TGTGCCAGCAGCAAGACCGGGACAGGGACCAATGAGCAGTTCTTC. Encoded protein: CASSKTGTGTNEQFF.